Reported below is one T cell receptor (beta chain). V lost 0 bases and J lost 4, with 18 bases in between. The germline gives CDR1 SGHRS, CDR2 YFSETQ. The CDR3 covers 17 residues. The entry originates in a study of blood T cell repertoires in COVID-19. Looking at the study overall: COVID-19 samples, acute and convalescent, were from the United States, Italy and Spain.

Recruitment covered roughly 22 US areas and drew participants whose ages spanned roughly 18 to 100 years. Sequencing used immunoSEQ multiplex PCR; TCRdb keeps in-frame clones, though not all of them. The sample has about 220,000 clones; roughly 90% are singletons. This TCR was recovered from a young man who had been exposed to COVID-19. The J gene is TRBJ2-3, the V gene TRBV5-1; D is possibly TRBD2 (7 bases). The sample consisted of PBMCs or T cells enriched from blood (not recorded which). DNA of the CDR3: TGCGCCAGCAGCTTGGCCGTGGGCGGGGGCGTCGCAGATACGCAGTATTTT. It specifies CASSLAVGGGVADTQYF.